What follows are 23 T cell receptor beta chains derived from one specimen sequenced in a study of vaccination effects on CD4 cells after COVID-19. Sequenced by immunoSEQ multiplex PCR; TCRdb stores in-frame clones only, minus some. The table lists about 52,000 clones, 75% to 80% of them singletons, with over 5% in the top ten. Antigen-specific CD4+ T cells expanded by the ViraFEST assay with viral peptide pools were then sequenced. It was after approximately 11 days of culture that CD4+ T cells were isolated. People in the vaccine group had not been infected with SARS-CoV-2 before, and their nucleocapsid antibodies were negative. Their cognate antigens are unknown. The sequencing here drew on CD4+ T cells from PBMCs cultured with HCoV-OC43 spike peptides, taken before COVID-19 vaccination. Subset defined: HCoV-OC43 spike overlapping peptide pool stimulation. These receptors came from a human donor who received a COVID-19 vaccine.

In regard to this clone: The sample carries other DNA sequences with the same CDR3. The chain couples TRBV25-1 to TRBJ1-2, with D possibly matching TRBD1 (5 bases). V gave up 6 bases and J gave up 9 bases, with 20 bases separating them. Germline-derived CDR1 and CDR2 are MGHDK and SYGVNS. The CDR3 length is 14 residues. CDR3 in DNA: TGTGCCAGCAGCCATACCGGGGGATCCGATCGCTACACCTTC. Translation: CASSHTGGSDRYTF.

The chain recombines TRBV4-3 with TRBJ1-1, with D tentatively TRBD1 (5 bases). The V end was cut by 0 bases, the J end by 1 base, with 12 bases between. Germline CDR1 is LGHNA and CDR2 is YSLEER. This CDR3 has 16 amino acids. CDR3 sequence: CASSQEQGRGNTEAFF. CDR3 bases: TGCGCCAGCAGCCAAGAGCAGGGACGGGGGAACACTGAAGCTTTCTTT.

This clone was found once. The chain links TRBV4-3 to TRBJ2-1; a possible D gene is TRBD2 (5 bases). The CDR3 contains 16 residues. CDR1 LGHNA and CDR2 YSLEER come from the germline V gene. V shed 1 base and J shed 10 bases, with 20 bases lying between them. CDR3: CASSQGAPSGFREQFF. The DNA of the CDR3 is TGCGCCAGCAGCCAAGGTGCCCCATCGGGGTTCAGGGAGCAGTTCTTC.

V usage is TRBV7-2 and J usage is TRBJ1-5; D gene unclear. Trimming cost V 1 base and J 5 bases, with 3 bases left between them. The CDR3 runs to 12 residues. The V gene's germline CDR1 is SGHTA and CDR2 FQGNSA. The CDR3 reads CASSLDYQPQHF. CDR3 in DNA: TGTGCCAGCAGCTTAGATTATCAGCCCCAGCATTTT.

This rearrangement joins TRBV5-1 to TRBJ2-2; the D is unclear. Trimming stripped 2 bases from V and 6 bases from J, with 11 bases between. The germline CDR1 and CDR2 sequences are SGHRS and YFSETQ. CDR3 size: 14 residues. CDR3 coding DNA: TGCGCCAGCAGCTTTTGGAGCGATGCCGGGGAGCTGTTTTTT. The encoded protein is CASSFWSDAGELFF.

The chain recombines TRBV30 with TRBJ2-1; TRBD2 might be the D (7 bases). V lost 7 bases and J lost 7, with 17 bases in between. The CDR3 contains 13 residues. Germline V gene lookup returns CDR1 GTSNPN and CDR2 SVGIG (reference sequence). Here the CDR3 reads CASSRGAENEQFF. DNA of the CDR3: TGTGCCTCCTCCCGGGGGGCCGAAAATGAGCAGTTCTTC.

The chain joins TRBV19 to TRBJ2-5, with 8 bases lining up with TRBD2. The CDR3 totals 15 residues. V lost 1 base and J lost 2; bases outside the gene matches: 3. Germline assignment: CDR1 LNHDA and CDR2 SQIVND (reference sequence). CDR3 loop: CASSIVTSGQETQYF. For the CDR3, the DNA is TGTGCCAGTAGTATAGTAACTAGCGGACAAGAGACCCAGTACTTC.

The sample holds a few counts of this clone. The J gene is TRBJ2-3, the V gene TRBV5-4; TRBD2 matches at 9 bases. Germline V gene sequence: CDR1 SGHNT, CDR2 YYREEE (reference sequence). The CDR3 extends over 15 amino acids. The V and J ends lost 4 bases and 2 bases, in that order; junction bases with no gene match: 5. Written as DNA, the CDR3 is TGTGCCAGCAGCCGTAGCGGGGGACCCACAGATACGCAGTATTTT. The encoded protein is CASSRSGGPTDTQYF.

The chain couples TRBV6-1 to TRBJ1-2; no definite D call. Trimming pared 0 bases from V and 4 bases from J, leaving 12 bases between. The CDR3 length is 15 residues. Per germline, CDR1 MNHNS and CDR2 SASEGT. CDR3 bases: TGTGCCAGCAGTGAAGCGCCCGGGATCCTCTATGGCTACACCTTC. Its translation is CASSEAPGILYGYTF.

The chain links TRBV19 to TRBJ2-6; possible D gene TRBD2, 5 bases. The germline gives CDR1 LNHDA, CDR2 SQIVND (reference sequence). The CDR3 consists of 17 residues. Trimming shortened V by 1 base and J by 0 bases, and 10 bases separated the two germline ends. The CDR3 loop is CASSIVWENSGANVLTF. The CDR3, as DNA: TGTGCCAGTAGTATAGTATGGGAGAACTCTGGGGCCAACGTCCTGACTTTC.

V gene TRBV19 combines with J gene TRBJ1-5, with TRBD1 matching over 8 bases. CDR1 and CDR2 (germline): LNHDA, SQIVND (reference sequence). The CDR3 consists of 15 residues. V shed 5 bases, J shed 0 bases, and the junction held 3 bases outside the gene matches. CDR3: CASSATGDSNQPQHF. The CDR3 DNA follows: TGTGCCAGTAGTGCGACAGGGGATAGCAATCAGCCCCAGCATTTT.

This chain uses TRBV5-1 with TRBJ2-2, with D possibly matching TRBD2 (7 bases). Germline V lookup: CDR1 SGHRS, CDR2 YFSETQ. The CDR3 sequence is 15 residues long. Trimming took 1 base from V and 4 from J, leaving 11 bases between them. The CDR3 DNA is TGCGCCAGCAGCTTGACGGGGGGCGGCACCGGGGAGCTGTTTTTT. Translating gives CASSLTGGGTGELFF.

This chain uses TRBV3-1 (or the pseudogene TRBV3-2) with TRBJ2-3; the D is unclear. Between the trimmed V and J ends, which lost 4 bases and 3 bases, there was a span of 14 bases. The CDR3 is 15 residues long. The germline CDR1 and CDR2 sequences are LGHDT and YNNKEL (reference sequence). Written as DNA, the CDR3 is TGTGCCAGCAGCCGAGCAAGTAGATTGACAGATACGCAGTATTTT. Protein: CASSRASRLTDTQYF.

The CDR3 nucleotides read TGCGCCAGCAGCCAAGCGGACAGAGGCGAGAAACTGTTTTTT. This encodes CASSQADRGEKLFF. The chain carries TRBV5-1 and TRBJ1-4, with D maybe TRBD1 (6 bases). This CDR3 is 14 amino acids long. From germline, CDR1 is SGHRS and CDR2 YFSETQ. V was shortened by 4 bases and J by 11 bases, with 18 bases between the two germline ends.

The chain has TRBV9 and TRBJ2-5, with TRBD1 matching 7 bases. The CDR3 covers 13 residues. J gave up 5 bases and V 3 bases, and 4 bases lay outside the gene matches. The germline V gene has CDR1 SGDLS and CDR2 YYNGEE. The CDR3 sequence: CASSATGQETQYF. The CDR3 coding sequence is TGTGCCAGCAGCGCGACAGGGCAGGAGACCCAGTACTTC. Complete variable domain (other parts from reference TRBV9 and TRBJ2-5): DSGVTQTPKHLITATGQRVTLRCSPRSGDLSVYWYQQSLDQGLQFLIQYYNGEERAKGNILERFSAQQFPDLHSELNLSSLELGDSALYFCASSATGQETQYFGPGTRLLVL.

The chain joins TRBV9 to TRBJ2-7; D perhaps matches TRBD2 (6 bases). V was pared by 4 bases and J by 8 bases, with 19 bases between. The CDR3 contains 14 residues. The V gene's germline CDR1 is SGDLS and CDR2 YYNGEE. CDR3 DNA sequence: TGTGCCAGCAGCCCCGAGGTGGGGGAGGTCAAGCAGTACGTC. Translation gives CASSPEVGEVKQYV.

This clone was recorded once. The chain links TRBV5-1 to TRBJ2-5; 8 positions match TRBD2. The length of the CDR3 is 14 residues. Looked up from germline, CDR1 is SGHRS and CDR2 is YFSETQ. The junction had 2 bases not matched to a gene; V was cut back by 1 base and J by 3 bases. The CDR3 here is CASSLTSGEETQYF. In nucleotides, the CDR3 is TGCGCCAGCAGCTTGACTAGCGGAGAAGAGACCCAGTACTTC. The variable domain in full, completed from reference TRBV5-1 and TRBJ2-5, reads KAGVTQTPRYLIKTRGQQVTLSCSPISGHRSVSWYQQTPGQGLQFLFEYFSETQRNKGNFPGRFSGRQFSNSRSEMNVSTLELGDSALYLCASSLTSGEETQYFGPGTRLLVL.

This chain joins TRBV2 and TRBJ2-1; 9 bases line up with TRBD1. This CDR3 is 13 amino acids long. Trimming cost V 10 bases and J 6 bases; bases outside gene matches: 7. Germline V gives CDR1 SNHLY, CDR2 FYNNEI. CDR3 amino acids: CATGTGRGNEQFF. The CDR3 DNA is TGTGCCACCGGGACAGGGCGGGGCAATGAGCAGTTCTTC.

V gene TRBV3-1 (or the pseudogene TRBV3-2) combines with J gene TRBJ2-5; D could derive from TRBD1 or TRBD2 (6 bases each). Trimming pared 8 bases from V and 1 base from J, leaving 11 bases between. The CDR3 is 13 residues long. Germline assignment: CDR1 LGHDT and CDR2 YNNKEL (reference sequence). CDR3 bases: TGTGCCAGCGGACAGCGGGCCCAAGAGACCCAGTACTTC. Amino acid sequence: CASGQRAQETQYF.

The rearrangement uses TRBV2 and TRBJ1-1; 8 positions match TRBD1. This CDR3 region has 14 residues. The J segment lost 5 bases and the V segment lost 6 bases, leaving 8 bases of the junction unmatched. Germline CDR1 reads SNHLY; CDR2 reads FYNNEI. The CDR3 loop reads CASRAQGARTEAFF. CDR3 sequence (DNA): TGTGCCAGCAGGGCCCAGGGGGCGCGAACTGAAGCTTTCTTT.

The V and J genes are TRBV28 and TRBJ2-5; TRBD1 agrees at 9 bases. CDR1 is MDHEN and CDR2 is SYDVKM in the germline V gene. V shed 3 bases and J 5 bases; nucleotides not matched to a gene: 10. The CDR3 has 16 amino acids. The CDR3 bases are TGTGCCAGCAGTTTGTGGGGACAGGGCTCCGTTGAGACCCAGTACTTC. Translation: CASSLWGQGSVETQYF.

The chain links TRBV2 to TRBJ1-5; tentative D call: TRBD1 (5 bases). Germline CDR1 is SNHLY and CDR2 is FYNNEI. The CDR3 is made up of 14 amino acids. Trimming pared 4 bases from V and 6 bases from J, leaving 13 bases between. CDR3 in DNA: TGTGCCAGCAGTGCCACGATGGGGGGTCAGCCCCAGCATTTT. Amino acids: CASSATMGGQPQHF.

This rearrangement joins TRBV27 to TRBJ2-1; no reliable D call. The CDR3 is 14 amino acids. Germline V gene sequence: CDR1 MNHEY, CDR2 SMNVEV (reference sequence). V gave up 6 bases and J gave up 4 bases, with 13 bases separating them. The CDR3 protein is CASRQRTDYNEQFF. Here the CDR3 DNA reads TGTGCCAGCAGGCAGAGAACAGATTACAATGAGCAGTTCTTC.